This TCR beta chain derives from a study of T cells after yellow fever vaccination. About the study: The authors prepared low-cell-number fractions using SMART-Seq v4 Ultra Low Input. Regarding the study as a whole: Contaminating bulk clonotypes could be abundant in FACS-sorted repertoires. Peak timing came faster in the weaker secondary response, day 5 versus 15.

This clonotype came up many times. Its target is not known. UMIs and a universal primer site were added when TCR cDNA was made by 5'RACE template switching. A single record per CDR3 protein comes from TCRdb applying MiXCR to the 5' RACE reads. Of some 160,000 distinct CDR3 sequences detected, 7% to 10% appear once; the ten largest clones hold roughly a third. The CDR3 spans 14 residues. The germline CDR1 and CDR2 sequences are MNHEY and SMNVEV (reference sequence). Trimming shortened V by 6 bases and J by 2 bases, and 14 bases separated the two germline ends. The rearrangement uses TRBV27 and TRBJ2-7; D is perhaps TRBD1 (6 bases). This clonotype was sampled from a man younger than 30 who received the YFV17D yellow fever vaccine. Material: CD8+ T cells sorted from PBMCs, obtained 45 days after the yellow fever booster vaccination. As DNA, the CDR3 is TGTGCCAGCAGGCCAAGCACAGGGCCCTACGAGCAGTACGTC. Its translation is CASRPSTGPYEQYV.